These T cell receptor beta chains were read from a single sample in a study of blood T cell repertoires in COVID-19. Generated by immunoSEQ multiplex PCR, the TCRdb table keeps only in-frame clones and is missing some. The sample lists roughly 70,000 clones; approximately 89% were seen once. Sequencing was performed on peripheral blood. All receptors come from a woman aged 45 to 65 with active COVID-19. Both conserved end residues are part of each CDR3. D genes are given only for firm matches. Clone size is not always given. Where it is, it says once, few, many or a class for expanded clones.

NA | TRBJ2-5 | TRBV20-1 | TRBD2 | CSASLAGFQETQYF | TGCAGTGCTAGTCTAGCGGGATTCCAAGAGACCCAGTACTTC
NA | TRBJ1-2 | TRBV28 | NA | CASEAIYGYTF | TGTGCCAGCGAGGCGATCTATGGCTACACCTTC
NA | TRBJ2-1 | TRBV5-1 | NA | CASSLAGSGPYNEQFF | TGCGCCAGCAGCTTGGCCGGAAGCGGACCCTACAATGAGCAGTTCTTC
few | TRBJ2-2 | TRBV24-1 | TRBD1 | CATSDGDRGRAGELFF | TGTGCCACCAGTGATGGGGACAGGGGGCGGGCAGGGGAGCTGTTTTTT
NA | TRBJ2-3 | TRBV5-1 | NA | CASSLGGKTTADTQYF | TGCGCCAGCAGCCTGGGGGGCAAAACCACTGCTGATACGCAGTATTTT
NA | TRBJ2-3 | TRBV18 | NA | CASSAAGDTDTQYF | TGTGCCAGCTCTGCAGCGGGTGACACAGATACGCAGTATTTT
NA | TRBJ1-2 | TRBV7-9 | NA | CASRGPGANYGYTF | TGTGCCAGCAGAGGCCCGGGGGCTAACTATGGCTACACCTTC
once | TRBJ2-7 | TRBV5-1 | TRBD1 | CASSLQGYEQYF | TGCGCCAGCAGCTTACAGGGGTACGAGCAGTACTTC
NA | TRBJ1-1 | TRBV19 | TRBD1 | CASSGGQGFWTEAFF | TGTGCCAGTAGTGGCGGACAGGGGTTCTGGACTGAAGCTTTCTTT
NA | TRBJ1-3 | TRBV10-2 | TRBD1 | CASRTGPTRSGNTIYF | TGCGCCAGCCGGACAGGCCCGACAAGGTCTGGAAACACCATATATTTT
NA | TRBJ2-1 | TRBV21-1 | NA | CASSKKVASGPSSYNEQFF | TGTGCCAGCAGCAAGAAGGTGGCTAGCGGGCCGAGCTCCTACAATGAGCAGTTCTTC
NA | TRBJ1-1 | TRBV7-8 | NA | CASSLATGRPEAFF | TGTGCCAGCAGCTTAGCGACGGGAAGGCCTGAAGCTTTCTTT
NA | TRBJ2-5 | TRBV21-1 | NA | CASSKLGAEETQYF | TGTGCCAGCAGCAAATTAGGGGCGGAGGAGACCCAGTACTTC
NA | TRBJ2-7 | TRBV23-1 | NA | CASSRGPGDPYEQYF | TGCGCCAGCAGTCGGGGTCCAGGGGATCCCTACGAGCAGTACTTC
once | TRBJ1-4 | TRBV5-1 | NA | CASSLTGSTNEKLFF | TGCGCCAGCAGCTTGACAGGGTCAACTAATGAAAAACTGTTTTTT
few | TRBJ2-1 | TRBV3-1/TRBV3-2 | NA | CASSQDLEDRHEQFF | TGTGCCAGCAGCCAAGATCTCGAGGATCGGCATGAGCAGTTCTTC
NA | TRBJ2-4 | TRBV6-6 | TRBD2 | CASSPPGLAGYKNIQYF | TGTGCCAGCAGTCCACCGGGACTAGCGGGATATAAAAACATTCAGTACTTC
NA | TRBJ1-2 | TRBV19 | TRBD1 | CASDGTGGPRGYTF | TGTGCCAGTGACGGGACAGGGGGCCCAAGGGGCTACACCTTC